Below are 15 T cell receptor beta chains sequenced from a single sample in a study of beta chain features in type 1 diabetes. Expressed TCRB transcripts were sequenced, since all the RNA that had been isolated was reverse transcribed. Only in-frame clones appear in the TCRdb table, and some are missing; sequencing was by immunoSEQ multiplex PCR. Among around 430,000 clones listed, 30% were seen once. The sequencing input was naive CD4+ T cells from blood. The receptors originated from a young man in good health.

This chain joins TRBV29-1 and TRBJ2-1, with a possible D match to TRBD1 (5 bases). Trimming cost V 6 bases and J 0 bases, with 6 bases left between them. This CDR3 comprises 12 residues. Germline assignment: CDR1 SQVTM and CDR2 ANQGSEA. CDR3 in DNA: TGCAGCGTACAGGTCTCCTACAATGAGCAGTTCTTC. Amino acid sequence: CSVQVSYNEQFF.

There are a few counts of this clone. The chain links TRBV25-1 to TRBJ2-1; D remains ambiguous. Germline V gene lookup returns CDR1 MGHDK and CDR2 SYGVNS. V lost 10 bases and J lost 0, with 13 bases in between. The CDR3 extends over 14 amino acids. CDR3: CATKDGRSYNEQFF. For the CDR3, the DNA is TGTGCCACCAAGGACGGACGCTCCTACAATGAGCAGTTCTTC.

This chain joins TRBV16 and TRBJ2-5; D is unclear. Germline assignment: CDR1 KGHSY and CDR2 FQNENV. V lost 2 bases to trimming and J lost 1 base, with 14 bases between them. This CDR3 is built from 16 residues. The CDR3: CASSQGSPLIQETQYF. In DNA form, the CDR3 reads TGTGCCAGCAGCCAAGGTAGCCCTCTGATCCAAGAGACCCAGTACTTC. The full variable domain, its missing parts supplied by reference TRBV16 and TRBJ2-5, is GEEVAQTPKHLVRGEGQKAKLYCAPIKGHSYVFWYQQVLKNEFKFLISFQNENVFDETGMPKERFSAKCLPNSPCSLEIQATKLEDSAVYFCASSQGSPLIQETQYFGPGTRLLVL.

This clone was recorded a few times. The chain couples TRBV6-5 to TRBJ2-3; tentatively, D is TRBD2 (6 bases). CDR1 is MNHEY and CDR2 is SVGAGI in the germline V gene. The V end lost 0 bases, the J end lost 6 bases, and 10 bases lay between the germline ends. The CDR3 spans 14 residues. CDR3 DNA: TGTGCCAGCAGTTACTCGTATCGGGAGGATACGCAGTATTTT. This sequence encodes CASSYSYREDTQYF.

A few counts support this clone. For the CDR3, the DNA is TGTGCCAGCAGCGTCGATAGAGCGACCTACGAGCAGTACTTC. Amino acids: CASSVDRATYEQYF. The chain combines TRBV5-4 with TRBJ2-7; D unclear. The CDR3 runs 14 residues. V lost 4 bases, J lost 2 bases, and 13 bases lay in between. Looked up from germline, CDR1 is SGHNT and CDR2 is YYREEE (reference sequence).

The rearrangement uses TRBV6-5 and TRBJ2-1; the D gene is possibly TRBD2 (5 bases). The V gene lost 6 bases and the J gene lost 2 bases, with 11 bases spanning the gap. Germline CDR1 is MNHEY and CDR2 is SVGAGI. The CDR3 runs 14 residues. The CDR3, as DNA: TGTGCCAGCAGCAGCACCGGGACCTACAATGAGCAGTTCTTC. Amino acid sequence: CASSSTGTYNEQFF.

This clone was counted between two and nine times. The chain joins TRBV7-9 to TRBJ1-4, with TRBD1 as a possible D gene (5 bases). CDR1 and CDR2 from the germline V gene are SEHNR and FQNEAQ (reference sequence). V lost 5 bases to trimming and J lost 5 bases, with 15 bases between them. The CDR3 sequence is 15 residues long. The CDR3 loop reads CASSPQGGRNEKLFF. The CDR3 nucleotides are TGTGCCAGCAGCCCCCAGGGAGGGAGGAATGAAAAACTGTTTTTT.

This clone was seen a handful of times. This rearrangement joins TRBV9 to TRBJ2-3, with 10 bases that match TRBD2. The CDR3 totals 16 residues. V lost 0 bases, J lost 1 base, and 2 bases stayed unmatched. From germline, CDR1 is SGDLS and CDR2 YYNGEE. CDR3 sequence reads: CASSVVGTSGTDTQYF. CDR3 nucleotide sequence: TGTGCCAGCAGCGTAGTTGGGACTAGCGGCACAGATACGCAGTATTTT.

This clone was found a few times. The genes are TRBV29-1 and TRBJ1-4; D not resolved. This CDR3 is 13 amino acids long. The ends were cut back, 4 bases at V and 3 bases at J, with 9 bases in the middle. The V gene's germline CDR1 is SQVTM and CDR2 ANQGSEA. Written as DNA, the CDR3 is TGCAGCGTTGCTGGGCCGGCTAATGAAAAACTGTTTTTT. Protein product: CSVAGPANEKLFF.

There are a few counts of this clone. The chain couples TRBV5-1 to TRBJ1-1; the match to TRBD1 covers 9 bases. V lost 0 bases to trimming and J lost 4 bases; unmatched junction nucleotides: 4. The CDR3 sequence is 15 residues long. Germline CDR1 SGHRS, CDR2 YFSETQ. The CDR3 coding sequence is TGCGCCAGCAGCTTGGCAGGACAGGGGAGCACTGAAGCTTTCTTT. It is translated as CASSLAGQGSTEAFF. The entire variable domain, with the rest obtained from reference TRBV5-1 and TRBJ1-1, is as follows: KAGVTQTPRYLIKTRGQQVTLSCSPISGHRSVSWYQQTPGQGLQFLFEYFSETQRNKGNFPGRFSGRQFSNSRSEMNVSTLELGDSALYLCASSLAGQGSTEAFFGQGTRLTVV.

This clone was detected a few times. The chain joins TRBV29-1 to TRBJ2-1; 11 bases line up with TRBD2. The germline CDR1 and CDR2 sequences are SQVTM and ANQGSEA. With 2 bases clipped from V and 5 bases from J, the junction kept 11 bases outside the gene matches. This CDR3 is 17 amino acids long. Here the CDR3 reads CSVEQIAGGLGDNEQFF. In nucleotides, the CDR3 is TGCAGCGTTGAACAGATAGCGGGAGGGCTAGGTGACAATGAGCAGTTCTTC.

CDR3 protein: CATEGPVEQFF. In DNA form, the CDR3 reads TGTGCCACTGAGGGGCCCGTTGAGCAGTTCTTC. The V and J genes are TRBV6-1 and TRBJ2-1, with D tentatively TRBD1 or TRBD2 (5 bases each). V lost 10 bases, J lost 9 bases, and 13 bases lay in between. Germline values: CDR1 MNHNS, CDR2 SASEGT. The CDR3 is 11 residues long.

Concerning this clone: This CDR3 is also generated by other DNA sequences in the sample. The chain uses TRBV7-2 and TRBJ2-3, with a weak D call TRBD1 (6 bases). Germline V gene lookup returns CDR1 SGHTA and CDR2 FQGNSA. CDR3 length equals 14 residues. Trimming cost V 3 bases and J 0 bases, with 7 bases left between them. CDR3 sequence (DNA): TGTGCCAGCAGCTTCGGACAGAGCACAGATACGCAGTATTTT. As protein: CASSFGQSTDTQYF.

The CDR3 sequence is CASSVLPSGTDTDTQYF. The DNA for the CDR3 is TGTGCCAGCAGCGTACTCCCCAGCGGGACGGACACAGATACGCAGTATTTT. This sequence joins TRBV9 and TRBJ2-3; 7 bases are shared with TRBD2. This CDR3 is 17 amino acids long. Germline CDR1 is SGDLS and CDR2 is YYNGEE. The V segment lost 1 base and the J segment 2 bases; nucleotides outside the gene matches: 10.

The rearrangement uses TRBV30 and TRBJ2-5; maybe TRBD2 (5 bases). The CDR3 is made up of 14 amino acids. V was cut by 2 bases and J by 0 bases, with 10 bases left in between. Germline CDR1 and CDR2: GTSNPN and SVGIG (reference sequence). In DNA, the CDR3 is TGTGCCTGGAGTCTCCGAGGGTACCAAGAGACCCAGTACTTC. Translated, it gives CAWSLRGYQETQYF.